What follows describes a single T cell receptor beta chain. Its antigen is unidentified. These data originate in a study of T cells in Graves' hyperthyroidism and ophthalmopathy. RNA transcripts were the template for amplifying TCR beta CDR3 regions. RT-PCR in the first round (using the HTBI primer set) targeted the TCR CDR3. Via MiXCR, TCRdb re-called the multiplex PCR reads, giving one row per CDR3 protein. The table has approximately 700,000 distinct CDR3 sequences, about 45% seen once. Exclusion followed for patients with uncontrolled infection, other autoimmune disease, pregnancy or lactation. Diagnoses were made from clinical symptoms, serum measures (thyroxine and TRAb), thyroid ultrasound and orbital computed tomography. The CDR3 sequence is 18 residues long. Germline V lookup: CDR1 SEHNR, CDR2 FQNEAQ (reference sequence). V gave up 3 bases and J gave up 7 bases, with 22 bases separating them.

Study observations and caveats: The authors' 13 V-J model separated ophthalmopathy from stable hyperthyroidism.

The gene calls are TRBV7-9 and TRBJ1-6; possibly TRBD1 for D (5 bases). The receptor was derived from an adult man with Graves' disease, either hyperthyroidism or ophthalmopathy (not recorded which). Input material: peripheral blood or thyroid tissue (not recorded which). The CDR3 region is CASSLGGPRALSNSPLHF. The CDR3 DNA follows: TGTGCCAGCAGCTTGGGTGGGCCCAGGGCTTTGTCCAATTCACCCCTCCACTTT.